This T cell receptor beta chain was found in a study of metastatic and nonmetastatic thyroid tumors. Whole-study context: Across blood and tumor or nodule tissue, repertoires from malignant and benign thyroid patients were compared with one another.

Study processing details: The distant-metastasis classifier for papillary thyroid cancer was built from CDR3 differences across clinicopathological groups. TCRdb re-called clones via MiXCR from the PCR reads. TCRdb assigned the V and J calls; the authors' analysis was not used. The table records 8,300 or so clones, 28% of them present only once. A few counts support this clone. Its antigen is currently unknown. Overall study findings and caveats: It was reported that TCR beta diversity was significantly higher in malignant thyroid tumors than benign nodules, in blood and tumor.

All patients were untreated before thyroid surgery. The CDR3 extends over 16 amino acids. The germline V gene encodes CDR1 KGHDR and CDR2 SFDVKD. V was pared by 0 bases and J by 6 bases, with 5 bases of the junction left unmatched. The chain employs TRBV24-1 and TRBJ2-2; TRBD1 aligns across 8 bases. Sequenced input: tumor tissue. The TCR comes from a male donor with papillary thyroid cancer or a benign thyroid nodule (not recorded which). Some clones in this sample may be carry-over from other donors' samples. The CDR3 sequence is CATSDLTGGSAGELFF. The DNA of the CDR3 is TGTGCCACCAGTGATTTGACAGGGGGTTCGGCCGGGGAGCTGTTTTTT.